This T cell receptor beta chain was recorded in a study of T cell repertoires in cytomegalovirus infection. Across the study: An indication of both CMV infection and matching HLA type came from public TCR beta signatures.

Whole-study findings and limits: Ex vivo responses were dominated by HLA-C-restricted CMV-specific TCR beta clonotypes. Frequencies of public TCR beta families were cumulated, and this identified carriers of CMV plus the relevant HLA.

A remark on this clonotype: The antigen remains unidentified.

The CDR3 length is 14 residues. With V trimmed by 5 bases and J by 5 bases, 7 bases remained unmatched. Germline assignment: CDR1 DFQATT and CDR2 SNEGSKA (reference sequence). A single record per CDR3 protein comes from TCRdb applying MiXCR to the reads. The table includes about 440,000 distinct CDR3 sequences, 31% detected once. Sequenced: PBMCs. The sequence came from a human donor in good health (CMV status not recorded). Some clones in this sample may be carry-over from other donors' samples. The V and J genes are TRBV20-1 and TRBJ2-1; 9 bases are shared with TRBD2. The CDR3 spells CSAPLAGGDNEQFF. The CDR3 nucleotides are TGCAGTGCTCCCCTTGCGGGGGGGGACAATGAGCAGTTCTTC.